A single sample is the source of the 32 T cell receptor beta chains below, sequenced in a study of molecular identifiers for immune sequencing clone quantification. TCRdb analysed the PCR reads with MiXCR anew, one entry per CDR3 protein. The repertoire holds 8,000 to 11,000 distinct CDR3 sequences, with more than 15% as singletons. Specimen: naive CD8+ T cells from blood, with Jurkat cell RNA spiked in. Sample subset: FACS-sorted CD8+CD4-CCR7+CD45RA+ naive T cells. The receptors originated from a human donor in good health. Some libraries in this study had Jurkat cell RNA spiked in.

By share of the sample, this clonotype is medium-sized. The V call is TRBV20-1, the J call TRBJ2-1; the D gene is possibly TRBD1 (5 bases). Germline CDR1 is DFQATT and CDR2 is SNEGSKA (reference sequence). The germline V and J ends were trimmed by 0 bases and 4 bases, with 16 bases remaining between them. This CDR3 has 16 amino acids. CDR3 amino acids: CSARDVLQGSYNEQFF. DNA of the CDR3: TGCAGTGCTAGAGATGTACTCCAGGGCAGTTACAATGAGCAGTTCTTC.

This clonotype was seen a handful of times. One junction end does not reproduce the germline sequence, and a read error may be involved. The chain uses TRBV7-9 and TRBJ2-7; 9 bases fit TRBD1. The CDR3 has 13 residues. The V gene's germline CDR1 is SEHNR and CDR2 FQNEAQ (reference sequence). This CDR3 is CANSTGQGYEQYF. CDR3 DNA sequence: TGTGCCAACAGCACGGGACAGGGCTACGAGCAGTACTTC.

J is TRBJ2-7 and V is TRBV20-1, with a tentative D call TRBD2 (6 bases). The germline V gene encodes CDR1 DFQATT and CDR2 SNEGSKA (reference sequence). The V gene lost 1 base and the J gene lost 6 bases, with 19 bases spanning the gap. This CDR3 is built from 15 residues. The CDR3 loop reads CSARGAFGEAAEQYF. The CDR3 bases are TGCAGTGCTAGAGGGGCTTTTGGGGAGGCGGCCGAGCAGTACTTC.

This clonotype came up many times. This sequence joins TRBV29-1 and TRBJ2-7, with D maybe TRBD1 (5 bases). Deletions cut 5 bases from V and 6 bases from J, with 14 bases between. The germline CDR1 and CDR2 sequences are SQVTM and ANQGSEA. There are 12 residues in the CDR3. This CDR3 reads CSVYVGAGEQYF. CDR3 sequence (DNA): TGCAGCGTTTATGTTGGGGCCGGCGAGCAGTACTTC.

The chain carries TRBV20-1 and TRBJ1-4; possible D gene TRBD1, 5 bases. V lost 1 base to trimming and J lost 12 bases, with 18 bases between them. Germline lookup yields CDR1 DFQATT and CDR2 SNEGSKA (reference sequence). The CDR3 contains 14 residues. As DNA, the CDR3 is TGCAGTGCTAGAGTCGGGCAGGGAGGCGAAGAACTGTTTTTT. Protein product: CSARVGQGGEELFF.

About this clonotype itself: This sequence may be a read error, since a much larger clone differs from it by one base. The genes are TRBV11-2 and TRBJ2-5; perhaps TRBD2 as D (6 bases). Germline lookup yields CDR1 SGHAT and CDR2 FQNNGV. The CDR3 has 17 residues. Deletions cut 5 bases from V and 2 bases from J, with 21 bases between. CDR3 in DNA: TGTGCCAGCAGCCTCCATCTAGCGAACCAACGGCAAGAGACCCAGTACTTC. Amino acids: CASSLHLANQRQETQYF.

This clonotype ranks as medium-sized. The chain carries TRBV12-3 or TRBV12-4 and TRBJ2-7; D possibly corresponds to TRBD2 (5 bases). V lost 6 bases and J lost 0, with 15 bases in between. There are 15 residues in the CDR3. The CDR3 DNA reads as TGTGCCAGCAGCCTGGAGGATCTTAGCTCCTACGAGCAGTACTTC. This sequence encodes CASSLEDLSSYEQYF.

At least ten counts were recorded for this clonotype. The genes are TRBV11-2 and TRBJ1-4; no firm D call. Germline values: CDR1 SGHAT, CDR2 FQNNGV. This CDR3 is 13 amino acids long. V was clipped by 1 base and J by 5 bases, with 5 bases between them. CDR3 protein: CASSLGPNEKLFF. CDR3 DNA: TGTGCCAGCAGCTTAGGTCCCAATGAAAAACTGTTTTTT.

In regard to this clonotype: A clone one base away is much larger, so this may be a read error. The chain recombines TRBV27 with TRBJ2-7, with D possibly being TRBD1 (5 bases). The CDR3 consists of 13 residues. Looked up from germline, CDR1 is MNHEY and CDR2 is SMNVEV (reference sequence). Trimming left V 7 bases short and J 5 bases short, with 15 bases between. The CDR3 bases are TGTGCCAGCAACCAATTGGGGCGCAACGAGCAGTACTTC. It yields the protein CASNQLGRNEQYF.

This clonotype is labeled as medium-sized. V gene TRBV20-1 combines with J gene TRBJ2-3, with TRBD1 identical over 8 bases. The CDR3 consists of 15 residues. Germline values: CDR1 DFQATT, CDR2 SNEGSKA (reference sequence). V lost 2 bases and J lost 3; bases outside the gene matches: 7. The CDR3 protein is CSARLYRGKTDTQYF. The DNA of the CDR3 is TGCAGTGCTAGATTGTACAGGGGGAAAACAGATACGCAGTATTTT.

The rearrangement joins TRBV19 to TRBJ2-1; D unclear. V was cut by 5 bases and J by 10 bases, with 12 bases left in between. Germline assignment: CDR1 LNHDA and CDR2 SQIVND (reference sequence). The CDR3 covers 12 residues. DNA for the CDR3: TGTGCCAGTAGTCCCCGTATCGGGGAGCAGTTCTTC. Residues: CASSPRIGEQFF. The full variable domain, rest sourced from reference TRBV19 and TRBJ2-1, is DGGITQSPKYLFRKEGQNVTLSCEQNLNHDAMYWYRQDPGQGLRLIYYSQIVNDFQKGDIAEGYSVSREKKESFPLTVTSAQKNPTAFYLCASSPRIGEQFFGPGTRLTVL.

With regard to this clonotype: No conserved phenylalanine or tryptophan is present at the end of the CDR3, so a read error is the likely explanation. The chain links TRBV12-3 or TRBV12-4 to TRBJ1-1; D might be TRBD1 (5 bases). V was shortened by 4 bases and J by 1 base, with 10 bases between the two germline ends. The CDR3 is 14 residues long. The CDR3 protein is CASSSGPKNTEAFL. The CDR3 DNA follows: TGTGCCAGCAGTTCGGGACCGAAGAACACTGAAGCTTTCTTA.

This clonotype was observed many times. V usage is TRBV13 and J usage is TRBJ2-5, with 14 bases lining up with TRBD2. This CDR3 comprises 21 residues. Unmatched junction bases numbered 17, after V lost 0 bases and J lost 5 bases. The germline V gene has CDR1 PRHDT and CDR2 FYEKMQ (reference sequence). The CDR3 nucleotides read TGTGCCAGCAGCTTAGGTGCGGTCGATGAAGGGACTAGCGGGAGTATGGAGACCCAGTACTTC. Its protein product is CASSLGAVDEGTSGSMETQYF. Based on the CDR3 plus reference TRBV13 and TRBJ2-5, the full variable domain is AAGVIQSPRHLIKEKRETATLKCYPIPRHDTVYWYQQGPGQDPQFLISFYEKMQSDKGSIPDRFSAQQFSDYHSELNMSSLELGDSALYFCASSLGAVDEGTSGSMETQYFGPGTRLLVL.

This clonotype came up many times. CDR3 in amino acids: CASSFSLMPLDSPLHF. The CDR3 DNA is TGTGCCAGCAGCTTTAGTCTAATGCCCCTGGATTCACCCCTCCACTTT. The J gene is TRBJ1-6, the V gene TRBV7-8, with D unresolved. In germline, CDR1 is SGHVS, CDR2 FQNEAQ. CDR3 length: 16 amino acids. The ends were cut back, 3 bases at V and 8 bases at J, with 17 bases in the middle.

By share, this clonotype counts as medium-sized. This chain connects TRBV29-1 to TRBJ1-4, with D unclear. This CDR3 is built from 16 residues. Deletions cut 1 base from V and 0 bases from J, with 12 bases between. Germline values: CDR1 SQVTM, CDR2 ANQGSEA. CDR3: CSVEASASATNEKLFF. For the CDR3, the DNA is TGCAGCGTTGAAGCGTCGGCTTCTGCAACTAATGAAAAACTGTTTTTT.

On this clonotype: This sequence may be a read error, since a much larger clone differs from it by one base. This sequence joins TRBV4-1 and TRBJ1-2; 9 bases are a match to TRBD1. V gave up 2 bases and J gave up 4 bases; unmatched junction bases: 5. Germline loops: CDR1 MGHRA, CDR2 YSYEKL. The CDR3 is 15 residues long. In DNA, the CDR3 is TGCGCCAGCAGCCAAAGGACAGGGGACGGCTATGGCTACACCTTC. It codes for CASSQRTGDGYGYTF.

A word on this clonotype: This may come from a read error, since a much larger clone is one base off. The chain has TRBV3-1 and TRBJ2-3; 7 positions match TRBD2. Germline values: CDR1 LGHDT, CDR2 YNNKEL (reference sequence). This CDR3 has 17 residues. The CDR3 loop reads CASSQDRLASDTDTHYF. The CDR3 nucleotides are TGTGCCAGCAGCCAAGATCGACTAGCAAGTGACACAGATACGCATTATTTT.

Details on this clonotype: Given a much more abundant clone one base away, this may be a read error. The J gene is TRBJ2-3, the V gene TRBV27; TRBD1 or TRBD2 may be the D gene (5 bases each). Germline V gives CDR1 MNHEY, CDR2 SMNVEV (reference sequence). The CDR3 consists of 17 residues. The CDR3 region has the DNA TGTGCCGGCAGTCCGTACGGGGCTGTTTTGTACACAGATACGCAGTATTTT. Protein: CAGSPYGAVLYTDTQYF.

Details on this clonotype: The junction departs from germline at one end; a sequencing error may be responsible. This rearrangement joins TRBV29-1 to TRBJ2-2; D perhaps matches TRBD2 (6 bases). CDR3 length: 12 amino acids. Germline V gene lookup returns CDR1 SQVTM and CDR2 ANQGSEA. The CDR3 protein is CSAPGGAGGLFF. Written as DNA, the CDR3 is TGCAGCGCCCCAGGCGGGGCTGGGGGGCTGTTTTTT.

The chain carries TRBV5-3 and TRBJ1-2; TRBD1 matches 8 bases. TRBV5-3 carries the ORF label, with uncertain function. After removal of 8 bases from V and 6 bases from J, the junction contained 15 bases not matched to a gene. The CDR3 spans 15 residues. The CDR3 DNA reads as TGTGCCAGCAGCCCCCGACAGGGGCCCTTCCATGGCTACACCTTC. It is translated as CASSPRQGPFHGYTF.

Sample share makes this clonotype medium-sized. This chain uses TRBV7-9 with TRBJ1-6, with TRBD1 matching 9 bases. V trimming: 3 bases; J trimming: 9 bases; junction bases outside the gene matches: 6. Germline lookup yields CDR1 SEHNR and CDR2 FQNEAQ (reference sequence). The CDR3 runs to 15 residues. In nucleotides, the CDR3 is TGTGCCAGCAGCTTGGGGACAGGGCAAGGTTCACCCCTCCACTTT. This translates into CASSLGTGQGSPLHF. The full variable domain, its missing parts supplied by reference TRBV7-9 and TRBJ1-6, is DTGVSQNPRHKITKRGQNVTFRCDPISEHNRLYWYRQTLGQGPEFLTYFQNEAQLEKSRLLSDRFSAERPKGSFSTLEIQRTEQGDSAMYLCASSLGTGQGSPLHFGNGTRLTVT.

Concerning this clonotype itself: A read error is possible here, since a much larger clone lies one base away. The V call is TRBV19, the J call TRBJ2-3; D may be TRBD2 (5 bases). V lost 3 bases and J 0 bases, leaving 13 bases between the germline ends. This CDR3 is 16 amino acids long. The germline V gene has CDR1 LNHDA and CDR2 SQIVND (reference sequence). CDR3: CASSIWASFSTDTQYF. CDR3 bases: TGTGCCAGTAGTATCTGGGCTAGCTTTAGCACAGATACGCAGTATTTT.

This clonotype came up a few times. The junction differs from germline at one of its ends, possibly a read error. The chain joins TRBV6-6 to TRBJ1-2, with D uncertain. Per germline, CDR1 MNHNY and CDR2 SVGAGI (reference sequence). The CDR3 consists of 16 residues. This CDR3 reads CASGYSRREGGYGYTF. The CDR3 DNA reads TGTGCCAGCGGTTACTCAAGGAGGGAGGGCGGCTATGGCTACACCTTC.

The V call is TRBV12-3 or TRBV12-4, the J call TRBJ1-1, with D maybe TRBD1 (5 bases). V was clipped by 1 base and J by 6 bases, with 12 bases between them. The CDR3 is 14 amino acids. The CDR3 is CASSLDRSGSEAFF. The DNA for the CDR3 is TGTGCCAGCAGTTTAGACAGGTCAGGCTCTGAAGCTTTCTTT.

This clonotype is termed medium-sized. V is TRBV4-1 and J is TRBJ1-2; TRBD1 aligns across 8 bases. Trimming removed 2 bases from V and 4 bases from J; junction bases left unmatched: 3. Germline V gives CDR1 MGHRA, CDR2 YSYEKL. The CDR3 covers 14 residues. The CDR3 region is CASSQLQGAYGYTF. The CDR3 DNA sequence: TGCGCCAGCAGCCAACTCCAGGGGGCCTATGGCTACACCTTC.

By frequency in the sample, this clonotype is medium-sized. The chain joins TRBV4-1 to TRBJ1-5; D ambiguous. The CDR3 extends over 16 amino acids. Germline CDR1 is MGHRA and CDR2 is YSYEKL. V lost 0 bases, J lost 5 bases, and 14 bases lay in between. Written as DNA, the CDR3 is TGCGCCAGCAGCCAAGAAGGCGACGACATCGATCAGCCCCAGCATTTT. This translates into CASSQEGDDIDQPQHF.

The chain combines TRBV20-1 with TRBJ2-7; D gene uncertain. The germline V and J ends were trimmed by 0 bases and 0 bases, with 9 bases remaining between them. This CDR3 contains 14 residues. Germline lookup yields CDR1 DFQATT and CDR2 SNEGSKA (reference sequence). The CDR3 DNA follows: TGCAGTGCTAGAGATATAAGGAGCTCCTACGAGCAGTACTTC. Translated, it gives CSARDIRSSYEQYF.

This clonotype was detected many times. The DNA of the CDR3 is TGTGCCAGCAGCTTAGGGGACCGGGACTTCGTGGTCGATGAGCAGTTCTTC. Translated, it gives CASSLGDRDFVVDEQFF. The chain has TRBV11-2 and TRBJ2-1; possibly TRBD2 for D (6 bases). The CDR3 sequence is 17 residues long. Looked up from germline, CDR1 is SGHAT and CDR2 is FQNNGV. V gave up 1 base and J gave up 8 bases, with 21 bases separating them. The complete variable domain, with remaining parts taken from reference TRBV11-2 and TRBJ2-1, reads EAGVAQSPRYKIIEKRQSVAFWCNPISGHATLYWYQQILGQGPKLLIQFQNNGVVDDSQLPKDRFSAERLKGVDSTLKIQPAKLEDSAVYLCASSLGDRDFVVDEQFFGPGTRLTVL.

This clonotype was recorded once. This may be a read error, as it is one base from a much larger clone. The chain links TRBV11-2 to TRBJ1-3; D uncertain. The CDR3 is 15 residues long. V gave up 4 bases and J gave up 2 bases, with 12 bases separating them. Germline loops: CDR1 SGHAT, CDR2 FQNNGV. CDR3 nucleotides: TGTGCCAGCAGCTCATACAATGGTGCTGGAAACACCATATATTTT. This translates into CASSSYNGAGNTIYF. Combining the CDR3 with reference TRBV11-2 and TRBJ1-3 gives the whole variable domain EAGVAQSPRYKIIEKRQSVAFWCNPISGHATLYWYQQILGQGPKLLIQFQNNGVVDDSQLPKDRFSAERLKGVDSTLKIQPAKLEDSAVYLCASSSYNGAGNTIYFGEGSWLTVV.

Concerning this clonotype itself: A clone one base away is much larger, so this may be a read error. CDR3 loop: CASSFQGGNYEQYF. Here the CDR3 DNA reads TGTGCCAGCAGTTTCCAGGGAGGTAACTACGAGCAGTACTTC. The chain uses TRBV27 and TRBJ2-7, with D possibly matching TRBD2 (6 bases). Germline V gene data show CDR1 as MNHEY and CDR2 as SMNVEV (reference sequence). With 3 bases removed from V and 3 bases from J, the gap between germline ends came to 12 bases. The CDR3 has 14 residues.

This clonotype was detected only a few times. The J gene is TRBJ2-3, the V gene TRBV3-1; 7 bases align to TRBD2. Germline CDR1 and CDR2: LGHDT and YNNKEL (reference sequence). V was clipped by 10 bases and J by 1 base; unmatched bases: 14. CDR3 length: 16 residues. DNA of the CDR3: TGTGCCACCCGTAGTTGGCGGGAGAGCGGCACAGATACGCAGTATTTT. Residues: CATRSWRESGTDTQYF.

With regard to this clonotype: A read error may account for a junction end that differs from germline. The J gene is TRBJ1-4, the V gene TRBV27; no reliable D call. Looked up from germline, CDR1 is MNHEY and CDR2 is SMNVEV (reference sequence). The CDR3 covers 15 residues. CDR3: CASSFRAELNEKLSF. For the CDR3, the DNA is TGTGCCAGCAGTTTCCGGGCGGAACTAAATGAAAAACTGTCTTTT.